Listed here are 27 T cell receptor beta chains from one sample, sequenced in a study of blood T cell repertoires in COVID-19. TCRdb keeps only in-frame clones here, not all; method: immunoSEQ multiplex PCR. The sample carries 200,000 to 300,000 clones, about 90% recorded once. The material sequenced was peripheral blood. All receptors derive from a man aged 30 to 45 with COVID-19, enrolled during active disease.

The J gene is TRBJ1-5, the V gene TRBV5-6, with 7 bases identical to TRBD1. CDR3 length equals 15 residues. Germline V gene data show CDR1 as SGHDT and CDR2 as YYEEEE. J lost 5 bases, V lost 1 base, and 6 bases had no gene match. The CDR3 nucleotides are TGTGCCAGCAGCTTGACAGGGGCGGAATATCAGCCCCAGCATTTT. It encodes CASSLTGAEYQPQHF.

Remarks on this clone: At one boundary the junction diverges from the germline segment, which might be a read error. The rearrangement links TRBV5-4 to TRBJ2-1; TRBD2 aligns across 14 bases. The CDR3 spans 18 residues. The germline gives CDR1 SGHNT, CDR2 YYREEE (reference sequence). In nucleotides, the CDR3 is TGTGCCAGCAGCATGGGGACTAGCGGGGGCCACTCCTACAATGAGCAATTCTTC. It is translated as CASSMGTSGGHSYNEQFF.

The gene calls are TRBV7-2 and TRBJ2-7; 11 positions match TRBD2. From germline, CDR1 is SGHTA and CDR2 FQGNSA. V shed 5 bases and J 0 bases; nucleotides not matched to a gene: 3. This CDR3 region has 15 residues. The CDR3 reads CASSPSGGTSYEQYF. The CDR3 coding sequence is TGTGCCAGCAGCCCTAGCGGGGGGACCTCCTACGAGCAGTACTTC. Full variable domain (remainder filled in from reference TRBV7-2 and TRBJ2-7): GAGVSQSPSNKVTEKGKDVELRCDPISGHTALYWYRQSLGQGLEFLIYFQGNSAPDKSGLPSDRFSAERTGGSVSTLTIQRTQQEDSAVYLCASSPSGGTSYEQYFGPGTRLTVT.

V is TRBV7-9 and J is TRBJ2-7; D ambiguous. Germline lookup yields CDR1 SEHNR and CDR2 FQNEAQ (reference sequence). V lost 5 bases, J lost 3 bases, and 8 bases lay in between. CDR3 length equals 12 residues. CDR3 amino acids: CASSNRNYEQYF. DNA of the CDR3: TGTGCCAGCAGCAACAGAAACTACGAGCAGTACTTC.

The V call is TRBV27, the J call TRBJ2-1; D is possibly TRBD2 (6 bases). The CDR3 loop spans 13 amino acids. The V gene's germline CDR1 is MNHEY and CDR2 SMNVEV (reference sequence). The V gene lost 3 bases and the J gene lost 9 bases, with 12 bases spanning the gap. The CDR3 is CASSFFVGGEQFF. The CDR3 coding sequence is TGTGCCAGCAGTTTCTTCGTGGGGGGTGAGCAGTTCTTC.

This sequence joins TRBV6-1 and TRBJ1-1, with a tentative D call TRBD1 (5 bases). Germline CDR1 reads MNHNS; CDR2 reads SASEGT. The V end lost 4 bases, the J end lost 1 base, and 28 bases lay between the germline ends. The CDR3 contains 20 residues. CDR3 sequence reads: CASSVPLGASFANENTEAFF. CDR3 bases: TGTGCCAGCAGTGTCCCTTTAGGGGCCTCCTTCGCGAACGAGAACACTGAAGCTTTCTTT.

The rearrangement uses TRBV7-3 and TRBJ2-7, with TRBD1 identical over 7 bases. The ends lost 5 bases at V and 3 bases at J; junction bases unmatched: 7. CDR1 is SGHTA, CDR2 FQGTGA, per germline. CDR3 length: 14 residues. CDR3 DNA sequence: TGTGCCAGCAGCCCATCGGGACAGCTCTACGAGCAGTACTTC. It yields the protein CASSPSGQLYEQYF. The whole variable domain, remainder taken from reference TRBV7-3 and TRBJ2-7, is GAGVSQTPSNKVTEKGKYVELRCDPISGHTALYWYRQSLGQGPEFLIYFQGTGAADDSGLPNDRFFAVRPEGSVSTLKIQRTERGDSAVYLCASSPSGQLYEQYFGPGTRLTVT.

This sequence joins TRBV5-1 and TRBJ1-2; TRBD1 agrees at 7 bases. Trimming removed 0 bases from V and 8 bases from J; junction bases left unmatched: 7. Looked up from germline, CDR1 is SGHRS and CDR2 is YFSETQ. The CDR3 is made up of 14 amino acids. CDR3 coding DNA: TGCGCCAGCAGCTTGGACAGGGGATCGGAGGGCTACACCTTC. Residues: CASSLDRGSEGYTF. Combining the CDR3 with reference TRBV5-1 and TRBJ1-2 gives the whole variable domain KAGVTQTPRYLIKTRGQQVTLSCSPISGHRSVSWYQQTPGQGLQFLFEYFSETQRNKGNFPGRFSGRQFSNSRSEMNVSTLELGDSALYLCASSLDRGSEGYTFGSGTRLTVV.

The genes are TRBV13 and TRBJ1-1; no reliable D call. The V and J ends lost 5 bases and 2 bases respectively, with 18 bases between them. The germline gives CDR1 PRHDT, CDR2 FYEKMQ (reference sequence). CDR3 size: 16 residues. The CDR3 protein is CASSLDRVQINTEAFF. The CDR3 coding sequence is TGTGCCAGCAGCCTAGACCGGGTCCAAATTAACACTGAAGCTTTCTTT.

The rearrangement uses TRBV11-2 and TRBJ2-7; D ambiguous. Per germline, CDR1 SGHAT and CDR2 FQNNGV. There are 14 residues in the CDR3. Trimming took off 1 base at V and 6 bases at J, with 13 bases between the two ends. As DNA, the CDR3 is TGTGCCAGCAGCTTAGTTCAACTAACCCGCGAGCAGTACTTC. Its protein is CASSLVQLTREQYF.

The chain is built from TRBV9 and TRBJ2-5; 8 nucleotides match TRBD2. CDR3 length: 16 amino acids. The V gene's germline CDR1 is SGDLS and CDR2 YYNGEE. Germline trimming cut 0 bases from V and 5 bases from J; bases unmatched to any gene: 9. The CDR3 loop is CASSVAPGGGLETQYF. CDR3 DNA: TGTGCCAGCAGCGTAGCTCCGGGGGGGGGCCTGGAGACCCAGTACTTC. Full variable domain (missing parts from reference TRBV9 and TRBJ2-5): DSGVTQTPKHLITATGQRVTLRCSPRSGDLSVYWYQQSLDQGLQFLIQYYNGEERAKGNILERFSAQQFPDLHSELNLSSLELGDSALYFCASSVAPGGGLETQYFGPGTRLLVL.

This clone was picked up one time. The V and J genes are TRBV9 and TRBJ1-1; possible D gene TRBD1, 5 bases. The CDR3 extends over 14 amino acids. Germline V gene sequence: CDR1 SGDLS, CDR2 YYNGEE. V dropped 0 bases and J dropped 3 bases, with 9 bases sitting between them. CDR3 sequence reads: CASSVVDSHTEAFF. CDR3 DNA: TGTGCCAGCAGCGTAGTAGACAGTCACACTGAAGCTTTCTTT. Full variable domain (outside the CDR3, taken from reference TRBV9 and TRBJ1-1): DSGVTQTPKHLITATGQRVTLRCSPRSGDLSVYWYQQSLDQGLQFLIQYYNGEERAKGNILERFSAQQFPDLHSELNLSSLELGDSALYFCASSVVDSHTEAFFGQGTRLTVV.

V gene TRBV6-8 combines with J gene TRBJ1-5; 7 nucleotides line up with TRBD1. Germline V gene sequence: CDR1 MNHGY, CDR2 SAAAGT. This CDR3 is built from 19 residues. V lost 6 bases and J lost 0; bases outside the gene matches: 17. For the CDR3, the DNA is TGTGCCAGCAGCCCCACCTCATCTACAGGGGTAAATAGCAATCAGCCCCAGCATTTT. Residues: CASSPTSSTGVNSNQPQHF.

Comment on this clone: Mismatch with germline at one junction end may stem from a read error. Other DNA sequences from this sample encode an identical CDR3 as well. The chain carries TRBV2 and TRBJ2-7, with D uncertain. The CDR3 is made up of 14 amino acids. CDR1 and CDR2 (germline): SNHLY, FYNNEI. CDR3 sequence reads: CASGRGVQAYEQYF. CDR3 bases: TGTGCCAGCGGCCGAGGTGTTCAAGCCTACGAGCAGTATTTC.

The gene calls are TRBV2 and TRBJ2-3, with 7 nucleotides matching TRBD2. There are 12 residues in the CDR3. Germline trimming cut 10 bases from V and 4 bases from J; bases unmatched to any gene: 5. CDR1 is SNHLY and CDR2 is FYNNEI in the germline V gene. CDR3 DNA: TGTGCCAACGGACTAGTGGCAGATACGCAGTATTTT. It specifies CANGLVADTQYF.

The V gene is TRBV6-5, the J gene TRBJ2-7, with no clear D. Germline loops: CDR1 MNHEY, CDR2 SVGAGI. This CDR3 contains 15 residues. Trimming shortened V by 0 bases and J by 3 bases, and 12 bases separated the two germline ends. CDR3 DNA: TGTGCCAGCAGTTACTCGTGGTCACCAGTCTACGAGCAGTACTTC. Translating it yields CASSYSWSPVYEQYF.

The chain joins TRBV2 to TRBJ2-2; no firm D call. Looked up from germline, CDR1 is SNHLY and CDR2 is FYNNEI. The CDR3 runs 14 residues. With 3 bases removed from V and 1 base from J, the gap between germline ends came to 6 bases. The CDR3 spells CASSDVMNTGELFF. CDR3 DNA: TGTGCCAGCAGTGATGTAATGAACACCGGGGAGCTGTTTTTT. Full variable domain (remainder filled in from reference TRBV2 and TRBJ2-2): EPEVTQTPSHQVTQMGQEVILRCVPISNHLYFYWYRQILGQKVEFLVSFYNNEISEKSEIFDDQFSVERPDGSNFTLKIRSTKLEDSAMYFCASSDVMNTGELFFGEGSRLTVL.

The CDR3 loop reads CASSPQARQTSYEQYF. In nucleotides, the CDR3 is TGTGCCAGCAGCCCCCAAGCCCGACAGACCTCCTACGAGCAGTACTTC. This rearrangement joins TRBV11-2 to TRBJ2-7; a weak D match, TRBD1 (5 bases). Trimming left V 5 bases short and J 0 bases short, with 17 bases between. Germline V gives CDR1 SGHAT, CDR2 FQNNGV. The CDR3 is 16 residues long.

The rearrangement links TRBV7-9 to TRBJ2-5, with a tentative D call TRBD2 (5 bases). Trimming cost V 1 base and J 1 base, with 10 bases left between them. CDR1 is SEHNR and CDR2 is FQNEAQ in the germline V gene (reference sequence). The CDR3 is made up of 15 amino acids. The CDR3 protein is CASSLGSGIQETQYF. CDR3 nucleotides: TGTGCCAGCAGCTTAGGCTCGGGGATCCAAGAGACCCAGTACTTC.

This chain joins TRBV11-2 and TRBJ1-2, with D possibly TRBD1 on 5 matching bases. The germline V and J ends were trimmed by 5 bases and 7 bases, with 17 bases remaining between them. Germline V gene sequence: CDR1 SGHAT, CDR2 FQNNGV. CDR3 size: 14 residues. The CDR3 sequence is CASSPHQGRAGYTF. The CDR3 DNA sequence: TGTGCCAGCAGCCCACATCAGGGAAGGGCTGGCTACACCTTC.

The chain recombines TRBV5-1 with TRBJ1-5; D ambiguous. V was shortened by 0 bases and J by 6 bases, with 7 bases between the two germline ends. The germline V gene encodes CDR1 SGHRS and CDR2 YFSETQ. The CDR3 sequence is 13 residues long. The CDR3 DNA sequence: TGCGCCAGCAGCTTGGGCGCTGGTCAGCCCCAGCATTTT. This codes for CASSLGAGQPQHF.

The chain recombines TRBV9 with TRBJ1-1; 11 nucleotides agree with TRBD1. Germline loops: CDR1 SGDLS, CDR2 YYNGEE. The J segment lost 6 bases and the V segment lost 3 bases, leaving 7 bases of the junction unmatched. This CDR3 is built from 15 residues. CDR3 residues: CASSATGQGVSEAFF. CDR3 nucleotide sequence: TGTGCCAGCAGCGCGACGGGACAGGGGGTTTCTGAAGCTTTCTTT.

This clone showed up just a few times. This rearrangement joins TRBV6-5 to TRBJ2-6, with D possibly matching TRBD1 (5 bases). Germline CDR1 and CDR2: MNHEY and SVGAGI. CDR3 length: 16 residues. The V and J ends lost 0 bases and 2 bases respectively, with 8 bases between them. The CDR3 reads CASSYSKGTGANVLTF. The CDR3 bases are TGTGCCAGCAGTTACTCCAAGGGGACTGGGGCCAACGTCCTGACTTTC.

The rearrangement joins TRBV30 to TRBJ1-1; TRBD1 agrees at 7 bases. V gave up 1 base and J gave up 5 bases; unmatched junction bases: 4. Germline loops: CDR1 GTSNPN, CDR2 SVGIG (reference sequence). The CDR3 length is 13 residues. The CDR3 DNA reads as TGTGCCTGGAGTGAGGGGGCGAGGACTGAAGCTTTCTTT. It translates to CAWSEGARTEAFF. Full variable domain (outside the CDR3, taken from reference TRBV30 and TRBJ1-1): SQTIHQWPATLVQPVGSPLSLECTVEGTSNPNLYWYRQAAGRGLQLLFYSVGIGQISSEVPQNLSASRPQDRQFILSSKKLLLSDSGFYLCAWSEGARTEAFFGQGTRLTVV.

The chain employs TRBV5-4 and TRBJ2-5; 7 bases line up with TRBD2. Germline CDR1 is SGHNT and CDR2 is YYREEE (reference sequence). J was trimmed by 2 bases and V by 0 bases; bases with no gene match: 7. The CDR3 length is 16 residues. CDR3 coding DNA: TGTGCCAGCAGCTTGGCCCCAGCGGGGCTTCAAGAGACCCAGTACTTC. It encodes CASSLAPAGLQETQYF.

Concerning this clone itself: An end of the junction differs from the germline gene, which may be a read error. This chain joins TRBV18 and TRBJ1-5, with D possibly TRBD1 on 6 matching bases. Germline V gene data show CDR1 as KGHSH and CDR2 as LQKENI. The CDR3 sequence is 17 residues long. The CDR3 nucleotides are TGTGCCAGTTCACAGGGAGGCTCAGCCTATAGCAATCAGCCCCAGCATTTT. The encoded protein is CASSQGGSAYSNQPQHF.

CDR3 in DNA: TGTGCCAGCTCCCCCGGGACACAAGAGACCCAGTACTTC. It codes for CASSPGTQETQYF. The V and J genes are TRBV18 and TRBJ2-5; tentative D call: TRBD1 (6 bases). The CDR3 consists of 13 residues. With 6 bases removed from V and 2 bases from J, the gap between germline ends came to 10 bases. CDR1 KGHSH and CDR2 LQKENI come from the germline V gene.